This T cell receptor (beta chain) is drawn from a study of control samples from healthy donors and cancer patients. Data came from immunoSEQ multiplex PCR; TCRdb stores just in-frame clones and leaves some out. The data contain roughly 120,000 clones, approximately 93% of them singletons. Sequences were obtained from blood. The TCR was taken from a man younger than 45 in good health.

Here the CDR3 reads CTSSQSPSGPGGETQYF. In DNA, the CDR3 is TGCACCAGCAGCCAAAGCCCAAGCGGTCCCGGGGGAGAGACCCAGTACTTC. The rearrangement uses TRBV1 and TRBJ2-5; the tabulated D call, TRBD2, remains unverified against the DNA. TRBV1 is noted as a pseudogene. This CDR3 comprises 17 residues.